The rows below give T cell receptor beta chains drawn from one sample of a study of cytomegalovirus exposure and HLA in healthy donors. This table comes from immunoSEQ multiplex PCR, and its TCRdb copy is limited to in-frame clones, with some not included. The sample shows some 67,000 clones, around 93% of them seen only once. Sequencing used PBMCs. These TCRs come from a woman aged 18-30 years in good health and CMV-seronegative. Both conserved end residues are part of each CDR3. A D gene is named only where the DNA matches it firmly. The size field is filled for only some rows; it gives once, few, many or a size class.

cdr3_length | clone_size | d_call | j_call | v_call | cdr3_aa | cdr3_nt
12 | - | - | TRBJ2-7 | TRBV6-5 | CASGNLFYEQYF | TGTGCCAGCGGCAATCTCTTCTACGAGCAGTACTTC
18 | - | - | TRBJ1-3 | TRBV28 | CASSLFITGSKRGNTIYF | TGTGCCAGCAGTTTATTTATAACAGGGAGTAAAAGGGGAAACACCATATATTTT
12 | few | - | TRBJ2-7 | TRBV23-1 | CASSQSTYEQYF | TGCGCCAGCAGTCAATCTACCTACGAGCAGTACTTC
16 | - | TRBD2 | TRBJ2-5 | TRBV9 | CASSPPPGLNQETQYF | TGTGCCAGCAGTCCACCTCCGGGACTAAACCAAGAGACCCAGTACTTC
12 | - | - | TRBJ1-6 | TRBV29-1 | CSIDPRGSPLHF | TGCAGCATCGACCCACGGGGTTCACCCCTCCACTTT
14 | - | TRBD2 | TRBJ2-7 | TRBV9 | CASSAGGGAYEQYF | TGTGCCAGCAGCGCGGGAGGAGGGGCCTACGAGCAGTACTTC
14 | - | - | TRBJ2-7 | TRBV7-2 | CASSLLLGGYEQYF | TGTGCCAGCAGCTTACTGCTAGGCGGTTACGAGCAGTACTTC
11 | once | - | TRBJ1-1 | TRBV10-3 | CAISESRAAFF | TGTGCCATCAGTGAGTCGCGGGCGGCTTTCTTT
15 | - | - | TRBJ2-1 | TRBV4-2 | CASSQERGTYNEQFF | TGTGCCAGCAGCCAAGAGAGAGGTACCTACAATGAGCAGTTCTTC
13 | - | TRBD2 | TRBJ2-1 | TRBV29-1 | CSVAGGGDNEQFF | TGCAGCGTAGCGGGAGGCGGCGACAATGAGCAGTTCTTC
12 | - | TRBD1 | TRBJ1-1 | TRBV10-3 | CAITGGDTEAFF | TGTGCCATAACAGGGGGCGACACTGAAGCTTTCTTT
15 | few | - | TRBJ2-2 | TRBV9 | CASSVVFGDTGELFF | TGTGCCAGCAGCGTAGTTTTCGGGGACACCGGGGAGCTGTTTTTT
14 | few | - | TRBJ2-1 | TRBV28 | CASLLNVEGHEQFF | TGTGCCAGCCTACTAAACGTAGAAGGCCATGAGCAGTTCTTC
14 | - | TRBD2 | TRBJ2-7 | TRBV2 | CASRPTSDSYEQYF | TGTGCCAGCAGGCCTACTAGCGATTCCTACGAGCAGTACTTC
14 | - | - | TRBJ2-1 | TRBV29-1 | CSVEIGDKYNEQFF | TGCAGCGTTGAAATCGGGGACAAGTACAATGAGCAGTTCTTC
14 | - | TRBD1 | TRBJ1-2 | TRBV7-9 | CASSLGTGVSGYTF | TGTGCCAGCAGCTTAGGGACAGGGGTGTCTGGCTACACCTTC
15 | - | TRBD2 | TRBJ2-1 | TRBV11-2 | CASRPSGGAGNEQFF | TGTGCCAGCAGACCAAGCGGGGGGGCCGGGAATGAGCAGTTCTTC
16 | - | - | TRBJ2-1 | TRBV1 | CTSSQVTLAGYNEQFF | TGCACCAGCAGCCAAGTAACACTAGCGGGTTACAATGAGCAGTTCTTC
17 | - | TRBD2 | TRBJ2-5 | TRBV10-3 | CAIRKGTSGTGEETQYF | TGTGCCATCAGGAAGGGGACTAGCGGGACGGGAGAAGAGACCCAGTACTTC
16 | - | - | TRBJ2-3 | TRBV7-3 | CASSPQGGYSTDTQYF | TGTGCCAGCAGCCCCCAAGGCGGGTATAGCACAGATACGCAGTATTTT
15 | - | - | TRBJ1-1 | TRBV27 | CASSLQGGWNTEAFF | TGTGCCAGCAGTCTGCAGGGAGGGTGGAACACTGAAGCTTTCTTT
16 | - | TRBD2 | TRBJ2-7 | TRBV28 | CASSPRTSGRNYEQYF | TGTGCCAGCAGTCCCCGGACTAGCGGGAGAAACTACGAGCAGTACTTC